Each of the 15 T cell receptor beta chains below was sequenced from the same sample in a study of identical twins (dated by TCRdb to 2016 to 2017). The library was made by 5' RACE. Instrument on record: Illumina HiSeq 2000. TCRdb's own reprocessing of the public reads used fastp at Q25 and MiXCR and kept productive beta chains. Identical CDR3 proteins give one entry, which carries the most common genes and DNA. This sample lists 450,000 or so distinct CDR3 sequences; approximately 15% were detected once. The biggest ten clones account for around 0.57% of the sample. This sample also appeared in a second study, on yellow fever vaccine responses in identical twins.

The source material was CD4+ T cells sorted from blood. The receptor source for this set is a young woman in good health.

The CDR3 region is CASSYWVYNEQFF. The CDR3 bases are TGTGCCAGCAGTTATTGGGTTTACAATGAGCAGTTCTTC. The chain carries TRBV6-6 and TRBJ2-1; D is uncertain. Germline CDR1 MNHNY, CDR2 SVGAGI (reference sequence). This CDR3 spans 13 amino acids. V lost 3 bases, J lost 4 bases, and 7 bases lay in between.

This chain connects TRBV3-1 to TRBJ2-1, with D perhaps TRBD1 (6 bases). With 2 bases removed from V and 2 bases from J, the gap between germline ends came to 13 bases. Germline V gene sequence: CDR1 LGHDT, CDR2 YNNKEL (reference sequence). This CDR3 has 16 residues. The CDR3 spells CASSQLTGNTYNEQFF. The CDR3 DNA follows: TGTGCCAGCAGCCAACTTACAGGGAATACCTACAATGAGCAGTTCTTC.

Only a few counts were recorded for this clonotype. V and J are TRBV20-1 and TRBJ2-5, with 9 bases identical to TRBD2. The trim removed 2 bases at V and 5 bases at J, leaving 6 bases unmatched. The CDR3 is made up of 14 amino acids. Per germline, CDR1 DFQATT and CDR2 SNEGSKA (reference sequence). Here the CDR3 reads CSARIAGVKETQYF. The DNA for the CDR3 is TGCAGTGCTAGAATAGCGGGGGTGAAGGAGACCCAGTACTTC.

CDR3 nucleotides: TGCAGTGCTACGGGTCAGACTAATCAGCCCCAGCATTTT. This encodes CSATGQTNQPQHF. The chain links TRBV20-1 to TRBJ1-5; D not certain. Germline V lookup: CDR1 DFQATT, CDR2 SNEGSKA (reference sequence). With 4 bases removed from V and 4 bases from J, the gap between germline ends came to 11 bases. The length of the CDR3 is 13 residues.

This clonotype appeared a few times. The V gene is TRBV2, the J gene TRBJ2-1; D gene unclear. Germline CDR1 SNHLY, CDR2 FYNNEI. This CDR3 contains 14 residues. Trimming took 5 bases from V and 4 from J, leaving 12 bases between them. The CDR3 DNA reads TGTGCCAGCAGTAACCTGGCAGCTTACAATGAGCAGTTCTTC. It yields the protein CASSNLAAYNEQFF.

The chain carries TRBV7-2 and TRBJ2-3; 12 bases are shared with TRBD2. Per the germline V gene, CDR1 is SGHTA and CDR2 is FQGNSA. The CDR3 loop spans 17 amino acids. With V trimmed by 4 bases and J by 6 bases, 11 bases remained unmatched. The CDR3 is CASSSPSGREGTDTQYF. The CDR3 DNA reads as TGTGCCAGCAGCTCCCCTAGCGGGAGGGAGGGGACCGATACGCAGTATTTT.

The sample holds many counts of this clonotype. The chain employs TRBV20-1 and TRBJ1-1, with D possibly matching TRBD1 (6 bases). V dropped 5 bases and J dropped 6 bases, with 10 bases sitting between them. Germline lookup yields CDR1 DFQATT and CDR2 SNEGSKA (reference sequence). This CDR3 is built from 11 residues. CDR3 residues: CSAQGYPEAFF. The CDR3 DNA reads TGCAGTGCTCAGGGGTACCCTGAAGCTTTCTTT.

This chain's CDR3 is CASSPRIDDREAGYEQYF. The CDR3 DNA is TGTGCCAGCAGCCCGCGAATAGACGACAGGGAAGCTGGATACGAGCAGTACTTC. The chain couples TRBV11-1 to TRBJ2-7; TRBD1 aligns across 7 bases. Germline V lookup: CDR1 SGHAT, CDR2 FQDESV (reference sequence). V trimming: 5 bases; J trimming: 4 bases; junction bases outside the gene matches: 20. The CDR3 totals 18 residues.

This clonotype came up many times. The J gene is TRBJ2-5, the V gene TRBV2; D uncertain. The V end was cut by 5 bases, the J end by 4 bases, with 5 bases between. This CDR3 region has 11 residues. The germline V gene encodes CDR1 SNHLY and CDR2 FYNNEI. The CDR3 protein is CASSIRETQYF. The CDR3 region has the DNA TGTGCCAGCAGTATCCGAGAGACCCAGTACTTC.

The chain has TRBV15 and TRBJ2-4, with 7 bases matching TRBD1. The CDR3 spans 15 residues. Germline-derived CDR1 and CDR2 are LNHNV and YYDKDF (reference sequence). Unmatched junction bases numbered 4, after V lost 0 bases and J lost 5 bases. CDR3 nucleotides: TGTGCCACCAGCAGAGATCGCCAGGGGGAAAACATTCAGTACTTC. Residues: CATSRDRQGENIQYF.

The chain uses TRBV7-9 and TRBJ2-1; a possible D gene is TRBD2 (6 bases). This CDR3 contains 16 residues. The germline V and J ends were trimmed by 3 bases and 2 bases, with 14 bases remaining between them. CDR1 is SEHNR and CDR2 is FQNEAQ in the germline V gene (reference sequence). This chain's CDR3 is CASSFLTSLAYNEQFF. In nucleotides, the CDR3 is TGTGCCAGCAGCTTCCTAACTAGCTTAGCCTACAATGAGCAGTTCTTC.

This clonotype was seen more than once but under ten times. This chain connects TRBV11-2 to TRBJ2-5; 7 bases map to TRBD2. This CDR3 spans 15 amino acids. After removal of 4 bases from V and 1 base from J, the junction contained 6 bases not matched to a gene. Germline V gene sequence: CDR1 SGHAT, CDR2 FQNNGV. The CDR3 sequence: CASSSASGIQETQYF. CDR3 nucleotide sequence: TGTGCCAGCAGCTCGGCTAGCGGTATCCAAGAGACCCAGTACTTC.

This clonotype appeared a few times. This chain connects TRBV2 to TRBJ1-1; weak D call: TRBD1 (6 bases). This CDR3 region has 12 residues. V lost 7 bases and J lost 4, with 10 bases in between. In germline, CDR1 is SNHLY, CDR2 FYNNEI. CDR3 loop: CASKTGGTEAFF. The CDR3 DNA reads TGTGCCAGCAAGACAGGTGGCACTGAAGCTTTCTTT.

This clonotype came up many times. The CDR3 coding sequence is TGCGCCAGCATCTCTACCCCTGTCGGGGGTGAGCAGTTCTTC. This gives the protein CASISTPVGGEQFF. V is TRBV5-1 and J is TRBJ2-1, with D perhaps matching TRBD2 (6 bases). Trimming took off 6 bases at V and 9 bases at J, with 19 bases between the two ends. Germline CDR1 reads SGHRS; CDR2 reads YFSETQ. CDR3 length: 14 residues.

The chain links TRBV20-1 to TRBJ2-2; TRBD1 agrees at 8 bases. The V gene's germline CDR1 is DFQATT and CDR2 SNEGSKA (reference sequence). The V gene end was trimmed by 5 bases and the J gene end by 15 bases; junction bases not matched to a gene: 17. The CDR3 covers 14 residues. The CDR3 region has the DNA TGCAGTGCTGGAAAAGTACAGGGGGGCGGGCGGATGTTTTTT. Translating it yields CSAGKVQGGGRMFF.